This T cell receptor beta chain is drawn from a study of beta chain features in type 1 diabetes. Findings and limits, study-wide: The study found moderately but significantly shorter TCRB CDR3s in all four CD4+ subsets of Type 1 diabetes patients. Reduced insertions and increased deletions marked VDJ junctions in type 1 diabetes patients.

The CDR3 is 12 amino acids. Trimming shortened V by 4 bases and J by 5 bases, and 9 bases separated the two germline ends. The germline CDR1 and CDR2 sequences are MDHEN and SYDVKM. In regard to this clone: Its target is unknown.

Of the isolated RNA, all was reverse transcribed, and so the sequenced material was expressed TCRB transcripts. Clones were sequenced by immunoSEQ multiplex PCR, and TCRdb holds only the in-frame ones, with some missing. The sample includes 600,000 to 650,000 clones, roughly a sixth seen only once; the top ten take about 0.086%. The sample consisted of naive CD4+ T cells from blood. The gene calls are TRBV28 and TRBJ2-7; D perhaps matches TRBD1 (6 bases). This receptor was identified in a man between 18 and 29 years old in good health. This CDR3 reads CASSYRVNEQYF. CDR3 nucleotides: TGTGCCAGCAGTTACAGGGTCAACGAGCAGTACTTC.